This T cell receptor (beta chain) was recorded in a study of cytomegalovirus exposure and HLA in healthy donors. Researchers ran the PCR with 60 Vbeta and 13 Jbeta primers. Sequenced by immunoSEQ multiplex PCR; TCRdb stores in-frame clones only, minus some. The sample lists some 150,000 clones, over 60% seen once, with 2% to 2.5% in the top ten. Study-level findings and limits: The study recorded 150 to 200 TCR beta chains that were cytomegalovirus-associated. Per a prior analysis, the majority of TCR beta V segments were productive roughly 87% or roughly 30% of the time.

The CDR3 runs to 14 residues. Germline CDR1 SGHRS, CDR2 YFSETQ. Trimming took off 1 base at V and 7 bases at J, with 9 bases between the two ends. A word on this clone: Its antigen remains unidentified.

Nominally healthy donors were sampled, though unrecorded immune exposures were likely. This TCR came from a man between 35 and 55 years old in good health and CMV-seronegative. Source material: PBMCs. This chain links TRBV5-1 with TRBJ1-6; D not resolved. Written as DNA, the CDR3 is TGCGCCAGCAGCTTGCAGGTCGGAAATTCACCCCTCCACTTT. As protein: CASSLQVGNSPLHF.